A single sample is the source of the 6 T cell receptor beta chains below, sequenced in a study of T cell responses to AZD1222 COVID-19 vaccine (dated by TCRdb to about 2021). Library construction relied on the immunoSEQ multiplex PCR assay. TCRdb took this table from immuneACCESS and kept in-frame rearrangements with V and J called. Such tables lack part of the clones; where checked against another copy, unresolved V genes explain under half of the gap, and the rest is unexplained. Here the sample has 70,000 to 95,000 clones; roughly nine tenths occur a single time. The leading ten clones occupy about 2.4% of the sample. In light of the paper, this sample's time point label describes: about 28 days (+/-7) after the second vaccine dose. The specimen comprised peripheral blood, sampled 28 days after the second AZD1222 dose. All receptors come from an adult who received the AZD1222 COVID-19 vaccine.

The rearrangement joins TRBV12-5 to TRBJ2-3, with D perhaps TRBD1 or TRBD2 (5 bases each). V was clipped by 2 bases and J by 2 bases, with 20 bases between them. The CDR3 is 18 amino acids. Germline V gene lookup returns CDR1 LGHNT and CDR2 FRNRAP. The CDR3 bases are TGTGCTAGTGGTTTGCCCCTCCCCGGGACCGACAACACAGATACGCAGTATTTT. Its translation: CASGLPLPGTDNTDTQYF.

This chain uses TRBV19 with TRBJ1-2; 7 bases match TRBD1. This CDR3 is 15 amino acids long. Per the germline V gene, CDR1 is LNHDA and CDR2 is SQIVND (reference sequence). Losses at the gene ends were 3 bases for V and 2 bases for J; bases not matched to a gene: 6. The CDR3: CASSIKKGANYGYTF. CDR3 nucleotide sequence: TGTGCCAGTAGTATTAAGAAGGGGGCAAACTATGGCTACACCTTC.

Only a few counts were recorded for this clone. The rearrangement joins TRBV6-4 to TRBJ1-6; TRBD1 aligns across 10 bases. Germline V lookup: CDR1 MRHNA, CDR2 SNTAGT. Germline trimming cut 5 bases from V and 7 bases from J; bases unmatched to any gene: 2. This CDR3 has 14 residues. CDR3 amino acids: CASSSDRGNSPLHF. The CDR3 nucleotides read TGTGCCAGCAGTTCGGACAGGGGGAATTCACCCCTCCACTTT.

The chain uses TRBV2 and TRBJ1-3; D is unresolved. V lost 7 bases and J lost 1, with 14 bases in between. The CDR3 sequence is 15 residues long. The germline gives CDR1 SNHLY, CDR2 FYNNEI. The CDR3 DNA is TGTGCCAGCACCCACATCAGTGGGTCTGGAAACACCATATATTTT. Its translation is CASTHISGSGNTIYF.

J is TRBJ1-1 and V is TRBV7-2, with D possibly TRBD1 on 5 matching bases. The germline CDR1 and CDR2 sequences are SGHTA and FQGNSA. Trimming stripped 5 bases from V and 1 base from J, with 5 bases between. This CDR3 contains 12 residues. The CDR3 DNA sequence: TGTGCCAGCAGCAGGGGGAACACTGAAGCTTTCTTT. Its protein is CASSRGNTEAFF.

CDR3 amino acids: CASSYGQGKDYGYTF. The CDR3 region has the DNA TGTGCCAGCAGTTATGGACAGGGGAAGGACTATGGCTACACCTTC. The chain uses TRBV6-5 and TRBJ1-2, with TRBD1 matching 9 bases. This CDR3 has 15 residues. CDR1 MNHEY and CDR2 SVGAGI come from the germline V gene. With V trimmed by 3 bases and J by 3 bases, 5 bases remained unmatched.